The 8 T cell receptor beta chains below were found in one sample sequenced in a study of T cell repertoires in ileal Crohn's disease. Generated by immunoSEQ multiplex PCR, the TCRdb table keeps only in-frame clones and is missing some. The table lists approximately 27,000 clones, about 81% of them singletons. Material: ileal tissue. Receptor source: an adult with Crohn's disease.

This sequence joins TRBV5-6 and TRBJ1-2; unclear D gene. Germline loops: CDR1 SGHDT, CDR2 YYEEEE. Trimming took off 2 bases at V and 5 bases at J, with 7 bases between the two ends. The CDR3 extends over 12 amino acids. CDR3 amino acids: CASSLTGYGYTF. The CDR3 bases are TGTGCCAGCAGCTTAACGGGTTATGGCTACACCTTC.

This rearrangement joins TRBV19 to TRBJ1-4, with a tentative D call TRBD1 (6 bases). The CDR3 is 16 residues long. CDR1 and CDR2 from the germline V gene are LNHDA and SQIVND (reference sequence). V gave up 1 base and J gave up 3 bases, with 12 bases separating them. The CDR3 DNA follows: TGTGCCAGTAGTATAGCCCTACAGGGAGCTAATGAAAAACTGTTTTTT. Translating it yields CASSIALQGANEKLFF.

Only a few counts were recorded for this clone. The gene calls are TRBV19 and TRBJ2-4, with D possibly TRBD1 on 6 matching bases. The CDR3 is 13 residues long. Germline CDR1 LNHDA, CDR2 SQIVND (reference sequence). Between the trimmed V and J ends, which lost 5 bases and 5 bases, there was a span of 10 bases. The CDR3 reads CASSSGAQNIQYF. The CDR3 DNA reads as TGTGCCAGTAGTTCAGGGGCCCAAAACATTCAGTACTTC. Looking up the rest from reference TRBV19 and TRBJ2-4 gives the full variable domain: DGGITQSPKYLFRKEGQNVTLSCEQNLNHDAMYWYRQDPGQGLRLIYYSQIVNDFQKGDIAEGYSVSREKKESFPLTVTSAQKNPTAFYLCASSSGAQNIQYFGAGTRLSVL.

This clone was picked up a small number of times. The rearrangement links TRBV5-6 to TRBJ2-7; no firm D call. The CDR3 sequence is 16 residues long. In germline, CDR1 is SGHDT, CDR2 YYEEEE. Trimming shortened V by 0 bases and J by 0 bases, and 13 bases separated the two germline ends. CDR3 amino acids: CASSLAYATNSYEQYF. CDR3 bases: TGTGCCAGCAGCTTGGCATACGCGACAAACTCCTACGAGCAGTACTTC.

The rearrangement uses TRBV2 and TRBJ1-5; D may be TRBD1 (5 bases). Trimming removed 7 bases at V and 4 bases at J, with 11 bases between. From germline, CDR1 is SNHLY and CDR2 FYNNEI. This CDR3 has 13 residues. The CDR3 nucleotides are TGTGCCAGCACGGGGGGTCGGAATCAGCCCCAGCATTTT. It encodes CASTGGRNQPQHF.

The CDR3 DNA follows: TGTGCCAGCTCAGGGACAGCGAGGCCCTACGAGCAGTACTTC. Protein sequence: CASSGTARPYEQYF. The V call is TRBV11-3, the J call TRBJ2-7; 7 positions agree with TRBD1. Germline lookup yields CDR1 SGHNT and CDR2 YENEEA. After removal of 8 bases from V and 2 bases from J, the junction contained 9 bases not matched to a gene. The CDR3 covers 14 residues.

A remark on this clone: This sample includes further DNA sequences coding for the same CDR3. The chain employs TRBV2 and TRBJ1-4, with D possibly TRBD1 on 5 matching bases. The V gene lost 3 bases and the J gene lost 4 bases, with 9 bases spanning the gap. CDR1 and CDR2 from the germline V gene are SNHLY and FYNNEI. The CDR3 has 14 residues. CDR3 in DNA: TGTGCCAGCAGTGAGGGGCTGAATAATGAAAAACTGTTTTTT. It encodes CASSEGLNNEKLFF.

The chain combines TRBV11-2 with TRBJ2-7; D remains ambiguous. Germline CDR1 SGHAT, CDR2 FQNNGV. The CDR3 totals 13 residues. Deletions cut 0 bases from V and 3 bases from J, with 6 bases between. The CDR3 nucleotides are TGTGCCAGCAGCTTAGATGCAGTCTACGAGCAGTACTTC. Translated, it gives CASSLDAVYEQYF.